The clone carrying this T cell receptor beta chain was seen just once. Its antigen is still unknown. In germline, CDR1 is SGHRS, CDR2 YFSETQ. The V end lost 0 bases, the J end lost 6 bases, and 13 bases lay between the germline ends. The CDR3 is made up of 16 amino acids. The sample belongs to a study of shared clonotypes between healthy human individuals. Study-wide results and caveats: In contrast to clonotypes shared by all four donors, non-shared clonotypes had lower generation probabilities. In a few donors, around 4.8% of naive CD4 clonotypes appeared in common.

Researchers ran the assay at a deep level. Using immunoSEQ multiplex PCR, the repertoire was profiled, and TCRdb retains in-frame clones only, with some absent. The table records some 1 million clones, 65% to 80% of them present only once. Sequencing input: memory CD4+ T cells sorted from blood. Subset defined: CD45RA-negative fraction. The sequence was collected from a man younger than 35 in good health. The chain joins TRBV5-1 to TRBJ1-6; D perhaps matches TRBD1 (5 bases). The CDR3 loop reads CASSLEFGGSNSPLHF. In DNA, the CDR3 is TGCGCCAGCAGCTTGGAGTTTGGGGGGAGTAATTCACCCCTCCACTTT.